This T cell receptor (beta chain) emerged from a study of cytomegalovirus exposure and HLA in healthy donors. The PCR used 60 Vbeta and 13 Jbeta primers. The method was immunoSEQ multiplex PCR; TCRdb's version includes in-frame clones alone and lacks a portion of them. The table has more than 130,000 clones, 80% seen once; the top ten hold around 7%. The CDR3 runs 15 residues. CDR1 is MNHEY, CDR2 SMNVEV, per germline (reference sequence). V lost 5 bases to trimming and J lost 8 bases; unmatched junction nucleotides: 10. The sequenced sample was PBMCs. J is TRBJ1-2 and V is TRBV27; 11 bases agree with TRBD1. This TCR was sampled from a man aged 35 to 55 in good health and CMV-seropositive. As DNA, the CDR3 is TGTGCCAGCAGTGAAGGGACAGGGGGAATTGTAGGCTACACCTTC. This gives the protein CASSEGTGGIVGYTF.